This is a list of T cell receptor beta chains from one sample in a study of cytomegalovirus exposure and HLA in healthy donors. Using immunoSEQ multiplex PCR, the repertoire was profiled, and TCRdb retains in-frame clones only, with some absent. The sample yields fewer than 40,000 clones, roughly 80% seen once. The specimen sequenced was PBMCs. The receptors were sampled from a middle-aged woman in good health and CMV-seronegative. Both conserved end residues are part of each CDR3. A D gene is named only where the DNA matches it firmly. Clone size is stated in some rows and not others, as once, few, many or a class when expanded.

TRBD1 | TRBJ2-2 | TRBV7-2 | - | CASSLRGQGGRELFF | TGTGCCAGCAGCCTTAGAGGACAGGGGGGAAGGGAGCTGTTTTTT
- | TRBJ2-7 | TRBV7-9 | - | CASSLSGFNPEQYF | TGTGCCAGCAGCTTATCAGGTTTTAACCCCGAGCAGTACTTC
- | TRBJ2-3 | TRBV27 | - | CASSLSRANTQYF | TGTGCCAGCAGTTTATCCCGAGCAAATACGCAGTATTTT
TRBD1 | TRBJ2-2 | TRBV6-5 | - | CASRTGQGRTGELFF | TGTGCCAGCAGAACAGGACAGGGTCGGACCGGGGAGCTGTTTTTT
- | TRBJ2-5 | TRBV28 | once | CASSPIRVKKETQYF | TGTGCCAGCAGTCCCATCAGGGTAAAGAAAGAGACCCAGTACTTC
TRBD1 | TRBJ2-3 | TRBV7-3 | - | CASSSGQSQDTQYF | TGTGCCAGCAGCTCGGGACAGTCCCAGGATACGCAGTATTTT
TRBD2 | TRBJ2-5 | TRBV29-1 | - | CSGGGEQETQYF | TGCAGCGGGGGGGGAGAACAAGAGACCCAGTACTTC
TRBD1 | TRBJ2-5 | TRBV19 | - | CASTRGLDAQETQYF | TGTGCCAGTACAAGGGGGCTTGACGCCCAAGAGACCCAGTACTTC
TRBD1 | TRBJ2-6 | TRBV4-3 | - | CASSQDRLSGGANVLTF | TGCGCCAGCAGCCAGGACAGGCTATCGGGGGGGGCCAACGTCCTGACTTTC
- | TRBJ1-5 | TRBV7-2 | - | CASSLQGNQPQHF | TGTGCCAGCAGCTTACAGGGTAATCAGCCCCAGCATTTT
TRBD1 | TRBJ1-1 | TRBV9 | - | CASSPEGQGALNTEAFF | TGTGCCAGCAGCCCAGAGGGACAGGGGGCCCTGAACACTGAAGCTTTCTTT
TRBD2 | TRBJ2-3 | TRBV4-3 | few | CASSQDLAGATDTQYF | TGCGCCAGCAGCCAAGATCTAGCGGGGGCTACAGATACGCAGTATTTT
- | TRBJ2-5 | TRBV10-3 | - | CAISKGAGPKETQYF | TGTGCCATCAGTAAAGGGGCGGGACCGAAGGAGACCCAGTACTTC
- | TRBJ2-7 | TRBV11-3 | - | CASSSTDDEQYF | TGTGCCAGCAGCTCAACAGACGACGAGCAGTACTTC
- | TRBJ1-2 | TRBV9 | - | CASSVGEAYGYTF | TGTGCCAGCAGCGTAGGCGAAGCCTATGGCTACACCTTC
- | TRBJ2-7 | TRBV7-2 | - | CASSSRGAGPYEQYF | TGTGCCAGCAGCTCCCGGGGGGCCGGCCCCTACGAGCAGTACTTC
TRBD2 | TRBJ2-5 | TRBV2 | - | CASRRTSGGNQETQYF | TGTGCCAGCAGGAGGACTAGCGGGGGGAATCAAGAGACCCAGTACTTC
- | TRBJ1-3 | TRBV25-1 | - | CASSEFGQGQNTIYF | TGTGCCAGCAGTGAATTCGGTCAGGGGCAAAACACCATATATTTT
- | TRBJ2-5 | TRBV6-6 | - | CASSSSGLATQYF | TGTGCCAGCAGTTCGAGCGGTCTGGCGACCCAGTACTTC
TRBD1 | TRBJ2-5 | TRBV7-8 | - | CASSRDRALQETQYF | TGTGCCAGCAGCCGGGACAGGGCCCTCCAAGAGACCCAGTACTTC
TRBD1 | TRBJ2-1 | TRBV6-6 | - | CASIKTGGTYNEQFF | TGTGCCAGCATTAAGACAGGGGGAACCTACAATGAGCAGTTCTTC
TRBD2 | TRBJ2-1 | TRBV4-1 | - | CASSQDGGGGIYNEQFF | TGCGCCAGCAGCCAAGATGGTGGCGGGGGAATCTACAATGAGCAGTTCTTC
- | TRBJ1-5 | TRBV7-2 | - | CASSLGSFGNQPQHF | TGTGCCAGCAGCTTAGGGAGTTTTGGAAATCAGCCCCAGCATTTT
- | TRBJ1-4 | TRBV2 | - | CASRAGIGEKLFF | TGTGCCAGCCGGGCCGGGATTGGGGAAAAACTGTTTTTT
- | TRBJ2-3 | TRBV4-1 | - | CASSQGWGGQQDTQYF | TGCGCCAGCAGCCAAGGGTGGGGGGGACAACAAGATACGCAGTATTTT
- | TRBJ2-1 | TRBV7-9 | - | CASSLAPRTGLGRNEQFF | TGTGCCAGCAGCTTAGCGCCTCGGACAGGTCTGGGGAGGAATGAGCAGTTCTTC
TRBD2 | TRBJ2-3 | TRBV7-2 | - | CASSPGGRDTDTQYF | TGTGCCAGCAGCCCGGGGGGGAGGGACACAGATACGCAGTATTTT
- | TRBJ1-1 | TRBV19 | - | CASSMPPEAFF | TGTGCCAGTAGTATGCCCCCGGAGGCTTTCTTT
TRBD2 | TRBJ2-2 | TRBV18 | - | CASSPFERGDTGELFF | TGTGCCAGCTCACCGTTCGAACGGGGGGACACCGGGGAGCTGTTTTTT
- | TRBJ2-1 | TRBV5-1 | few | CASSLAPSAYNEQFF | TGCGCCAGCAGCTTGGCACCAAGCGCCTACAATGAGCAGTTCTTC
TRBD1 | TRBJ1-3 | TRBV9 | - | CASSADRGPASGNTIYF | TGTGCCAGCAGCGCCGACAGGGGGCCCGCCTCTGGAAACACCATATATTTT
TRBD1 | TRBJ1-4 | TRBV4-1 | few | CASSQEMVQGAEKLFF | TGCGCCAGCAGCCAAGAAATGGTGCAGGGGGCGGAAAAACTGTTTTTT
- | TRBJ1-5 | TRBV15 | few | CATSARGAAANQPQHF | TGTGCCACCAGCGCCAGAGGTGCGGCGGCCAATCAGCCCCAGCATTTT
TRBD2 | TRBJ2-2 | TRBV7-9 | few | CASRQRGGSTGELFF | TGTGCCAGCAGGCAGCGGGGGGGAAGCACCGGGGAGCTGTTTTTT
TRBD2 | TRBJ2-2 | TRBV7-2 | few | CASRPWLAGGPAGELFF | TGTGCCAGCAGGCCTTGGCTAGCGGGGGGCCCCGCCGGGGAGCTGTTTTTT
TRBD2 | TRBJ2-3 | TRBV27 | - | CASSSPGGVIRTDTQYF | TGTGCCAGCAGTTCCCCCGGGGGGGTAATCAGGACAGATACGCAGTATTTT
TRBD2 | TRBJ2-5 | TRBV29-1 | once | CSGLAGGETQYF | TGCAGCGGACTAGCGGGCGGGGAGACCCAGTACTTC
- | TRBJ2-2 | TRBV28 | - | CASSLAPRTGDGRELFF | TGTGCCAGCAGTCTAGCGCCCCGGACAGGCGATGGTAGGGAGCTGTTTTTT
- | TRBJ1-5 | TRBV19 | - | CASRKTGLNQPQHF | TGTGCCAGTAGAAAAACAGGGCTCAATCAGCCCCAGCATTTT
TRBD2 | TRBJ2-1 | TRBV7-3 | - | CASRFTSGGENEQFF | TGTGCCAGCAGGTTCACTAGCGGGGGGGAGAATGAGCAGTTCTTC
- | TRBJ1-2 | TRBV5-4 | - | CASTMTGGFYGYTF | TGTGCCAGCACCATGACAGGTGGATTCTATGGCTACACCTTC
- | TRBJ1-6 | TRBV2 | - | CASKGEGSPLHF | TGTGCCAGCAAAGGGGAAGGTTCACCCCTCCACTTT
TRBD1 | TRBJ1-2 | TRBV13 | once | CASSIGQGAFDGYTF | TGTGCCAGCAGCATCGGACAGGGGGCGTTCGATGGCTACACCTTC
- | TRBJ1-6 | TRBV4-3 | few | CASSQATGSGSPLHF | TGCGCCAGCAGCCAAGCTACAGGGTCTGGATCACCCCTCCACTTT
- | TRBJ1-4 | TRBV7-9 | - | CASSSRLVTTNEKLFF | TGTGCCAGCAGCTCGAGACTCGTTACAACTAATGAAAAACTGTTTTTT
- | TRBJ2-5 | TRBV7-9 | - | CASSFILETQYF | TGTGCCAGCAGCTTTATTTTGGAGACCCAGTACTTC
- | TRBJ1-2 | TRBV9 | - | CASSVSRENYGYTF | TGTGCCAGCAGCGTCTCCAGGGAAAACTATGGCTACACCTTC
TRBD1 | TRBJ2-5 | TRBV7-9 | - | CASSHSGTGLAETQYF | TGTGCCAGCAGCCACTCCGGGACAGGCTTAGCAGAGACCCAGTACTTC
- | TRBJ1-1 | TRBV18 | - | CASLPEVTGTEAFF | TGTGCCAGCCTACCCGAAGTGACGGGCACTGAAGCTTTCTTT
TRBD2 | TRBJ2-3 | TRBV7-9 | - | CASSDRGGLGTQYF | TGTGCCAGCAGCGACCGGGGGGGCCTGGGTACGCAGTATTTT
TRBD1 | TRBJ1-2 | TRBV5-4 | once | CASSSDRETRGYTF | TGTGCCAGCAGCTCGGACAGGGAAACGAGGGGCTACACCTTC
- | TRBJ1-6 | TRBV4-2 | - | CASSRGEWQTNSPLHF | TGTGCCAGCAGCCGGGGGGAGTGGCAGACGAATTCACCCCTCCACTTT
- | TRBJ1-1 | TRBV18 | - | CASSQTGLDTEAFF | TGTGCCAGCTCACAAACAGGGTTGGACACTGAAGCTTTCTTT
TRBD2 | TRBJ2-5 | TRBV5-1 | - | CASMTSGGAEETQYF | TGCGCCAGCATGACTAGCGGGGGGGCCGAAGAGACCCAGTACTTC
TRBD2 | TRBJ2-5 | TRBV7-8 | few | CASLLAGGETQYF | TGTGCCAGCCTGCTAGCGGGGGGTGAGACCCAGTACTTC
- | TRBJ1-2 | TRBV9 | - | CASSVDSSYGYTF | TGTGCCAGCAGCGTAGATTCCTCCTATGGCTACACCTTC
- | TRBJ1-4 | TRBV12-2 | - | CASRFAPTWGKNEKLFF | TGTGCAAGTCGCTTCGCCCCAACTTGGGGCAAGAATGAAAAACTGTTTTTT